One and the same sample provided the 32 T cell receptor beta chains below, sequenced in a study of cytomegalovirus exposure and HLA in healthy donors. Primers: 60 Vbeta forward and 13 Jbeta reverse. Assay used: immunoSEQ multiplex PCR; TCRdb lists only in-frame clones, some missing. The sample lists fewer than 140,000 clones, over 75% occurring once. The source material was PBMCs. The source of these receptors is a man in his sixties in good health and CMV-seronegative.

The rearrangement links TRBV7-9 to TRBJ1-5, with 9 positions matching TRBD1. Germline CDR1 SEHNR, CDR2 FQNEAQ (reference sequence). Losses at the gene ends were 6 bases for V and 4 bases for J; bases not matched to a gene: 4. There are 14 residues in the CDR3. CDR3 in amino acids: CASRGQGQNQPQHF. Written as DNA, the CDR3 is TGTGCCAGCAGGGGACAGGGTCAGAATCAGCCCCAGCATTTT.

The chain links TRBV5-4 to TRBJ1-5, with a possible D match to TRBD1 (5 bases). This CDR3 is 16 amino acids long. V was clipped by 4 bases and J by 0 bases, with 14 bases between them. Germline CDR1 is SGHNT and CDR2 is YYREEE (reference sequence). The DNA for the CDR3 is TGTGCCAGCAGCGCGGGGGGGGGAACTAGCAATCAGCCCCAGCATTTT. Encoded protein: CASSAGGGTSNQPQHF.

This chain connects TRBV7-9 to TRBJ2-5; 8 nucleotides match TRBD2. CDR3 length: 14 residues. Germline assignment: CDR1 SEHNR and CDR2 FQNEAQ (reference sequence). Trimming removed 6 bases from V and 4 bases from J; junction bases left unmatched: 7. In DNA, the CDR3 is TGTGCCAGCAGACGACAGGCGGGGGGAGAGACCCAGTACTTC. Amino acids: CASRRQAGGETQYF.

The chain combines TRBV6-5 with TRBJ1-6; TRBD1 is a possible D gene (5 bases). V shed 4 bases and J shed 16 bases, with 23 bases lying between them. CDR3 length: 15 amino acids. The V gene's germline CDR1 is MNHEY and CDR2 SVGAGI. CDR3 sequence reads: CASSSLPRTPRVLHF. CDR3 nucleotides: TGTGCCAGCAGTTCCCTTCCCCGGACACCTCGGGTGCTCCACTTT.

The rearrangement links TRBV6-1 to TRBJ1-2; TRBD1 matches at 8 bases. Trimming took 8 bases from V and 8 from J; bases not matched to a gene: 4. This CDR3 has 11 amino acids. Germline V CDR1 and CDR2: MNHNS, SASEGT. CDR3 DNA sequence: TGTGCCAGCGACAGGGGTCTAGGCTACACCTTC. Translating it yields CASDRGLGYTF.

The chain links TRBV7-2 to TRBJ2-3, with unresolved D. The CDR3 is 15 amino acids. V lost 5 bases to trimming and J lost 4 bases, with 16 bases between them. CDR1 is SGHTA and CDR2 is FQGNSA in the germline V gene. The CDR3 DNA reads TGTGCCAGCAGCCCTACCATAGTGCTGTCAGATACGCAGTATTTT. It is translated as CASSPTIVLSDTQYF. The variable domain in full, completed from reference TRBV7-2 and TRBJ2-3, reads GAGVSQSPSNKVTEKGKDVELRCDPISGHTALYWYRQSLGQGLEFLIYFQGNSAPDKSGLPSDRFSAERTGGSVSTLTIQRTQQEDSAVYLCASSPTIVLSDTQYFGPGTRLTVL.

The CDR3 DNA reads as TGTGCCAGTAGTGGGTGGGGACAGGGAACGTGGAACACTGAAGCTTTCTTT. This encodes CASSGWGQGTWNTEAFF. The chain carries TRBV19 and TRBJ1-1; 9 nucleotides align to TRBD1. The V gene end was trimmed by 5 bases and the J gene end by 1 base; junction bases not matched to a gene: 11. The CDR3 totals 17 residues. Germline V gene sequence: CDR1 LNHDA, CDR2 SQIVND (reference sequence).

The chain carries TRBV5-1 and TRBJ2-5; the match to TRBD1 covers 9 bases. Germline V CDR1 and CDR2: SGHRS, YFSETQ. The CDR3 has 16 amino acids. The V segment lost 4 bases and the J segment 5 bases; nucleotides outside the gene matches: 12. The CDR3 sequence is CASSLTGGLAGETQYF. As DNA, the CDR3 is TGCGCCAGCAGCCTCACAGGGGGCCTAGCCGGGGAGACCCAGTACTTC.

This chain joins TRBV19 and TRBJ1-2, with TRBD1 matching over 7 bases. The V segment lost 6 bases and the J segment 7 bases; nucleotides outside the gene matches: 11. Germline-derived CDR1 and CDR2 are LNHDA and SQIVND (reference sequence). This CDR3 region has 14 residues. The CDR3 sequence is CASSPRGQGVGYTF. Here the CDR3 DNA reads TGTGCCAGTAGCCCACGCGGGCAGGGGGTTGGCTACACCTTC.

V gene TRBV28 combines with J gene TRBJ2-2; possible D gene TRBD2, 5 bases. Trimming removed 5 bases at V and 7 bases at J, with 11 bases between. The CDR3 has 13 amino acids. Per the germline V gene, CDR1 is MDHEN and CDR2 is SYDVKM. The CDR3 here is CASSLLGLGELFF. DNA for the CDR3: TGTGCCAGCAGTCTACTAGGCCTCGGGGAGCTGTTTTTT. Full variable domain (rest looked up from reference TRBV28 and TRBJ2-2): DVKVTQSSRYLVKRTGEKVFLECVQDMDHENMFWYRQDPGLGLRLIYFSYDVKMKEKGDIPEGYSVSREKKERFSLILESASTNQTSMYLCASSLLGLGELFFGEGSRLTVL.

The sample holds a few counts of this clone. The rearrangement links TRBV2 to TRBJ1-5; D not certain. The CDR3 is made up of 12 amino acids. Trimming removed 6 bases from V and 5 bases from J, with 8 bases in between. The germline gives CDR1 SNHLY, CDR2 FYNNEI. CDR3 DNA sequence: TGTGCCAGCAGCGTAGATTATCAGCCCCAGCATTTT. Protein: CASSVDYQPQHF.

V gene TRBV13 combines with J gene TRBJ2-5, with D unresolved. Per the germline V gene, CDR1 is PRHDT and CDR2 is FYEKMQ (reference sequence). The ends were cut back, 5 bases at V and 5 bases at J, with 9 bases in the middle. The CDR3 contains 12 residues. CDR3 protein: CASSKLRETQYF. The CDR3 DNA is TGTGCCAGCAGCAAACTCCGGGAGACCCAGTACTTC.

As to this clone: Other DNA sequences of this sample code for an identical CDR3. The chain uses TRBV11-2 and TRBJ2-3; D is possibly TRBD1 (5 bases). This CDR3 has 15 amino acids. Germline V gives CDR1 SGHAT, CDR2 FQNNGV. V shed 4 bases and J shed 2 bases, with 13 bases lying between them. The CDR3 sequence: CASSWTDGHTDTQYF. Here the CDR3 DNA reads TGTGCCAGCAGCTGGACGGACGGACACACAGATACGCAGTATTTT.

This chain connects TRBV5-1 to TRBJ2-3; 7 bases are shared with TRBD1. Germline CDR1 and CDR2: SGHRS and YFSETQ. Unmatched junction bases numbered 4, after V lost 2 bases and J lost 4 bases. This CDR3 region has 14 residues. CDR3 sequence: CASSLDRVADTQYF. The CDR3 bases are TGCGCCAGCAGCTTAGACAGGGTGGCAGATACGCAGTATTTT.

CDR3 in amino acids: CASSLGLAGASTDTQYF. As DNA, the CDR3 is TGTGCCAGCAGCCTCGGACTAGCGGGGGCCTCTACAGATACGCAGTATTTT. The V and J genes are TRBV7-9 and TRBJ2-3; TRBD2 matches 13 bases. This CDR3 comprises 17 residues. Germline CDR1 is SEHNR and CDR2 is FQNEAQ (reference sequence). V was clipped by 5 bases and J by 3 bases; unmatched bases: 8. Full variable domain (outside the CDR3, taken from reference TRBV7-9 and TRBJ2-3): DTGVSQNPRHKITKRGQNVTFRCDPISEHNRLYWYRQTLGQGPEFLTYFQNEAQLEKSRLLSDRFSAERPKGSFSTLEIQRTEQGDSAMYLCASSLGLAGASTDTQYFGPGTRLTVL.

The chain couples TRBV19 to TRBJ1-4; D is unclear. Trimming left V 6 bases short and J 2 bases short, with 10 bases between. Looked up from germline, CDR1 is LNHDA and CDR2 is SQIVND (reference sequence). This CDR3 region has 14 residues. In nucleotides, the CDR3 is TGTGCCAGTAGAATCAGTGTCACTAATGAAAAACTGTTTTTT. This codes for CASRISVTNEKLFF. Full variable domain (rest looked up from reference TRBV19 and TRBJ1-4): DGGITQSPKYLFRKEGQNVTLSCEQNLNHDAMYWYRQDPGQGLRLIYYSQIVNDFQKGDIAEGYSVSREKKESFPLTVTSAQKNPTAFYLCASRISVTNEKLFFGSGTQLSVL.

The genes are TRBV5-1 and TRBJ2-2; D gene uncertain. Germline assignment: CDR1 SGHRS and CDR2 YFSETQ. Trimming removed 0 bases from V and 3 bases from J, with 15 bases in between. This CDR3 comprises 17 residues. The CDR3 region has the DNA TGCGCCAGCAGCTTGGCACGTACCACCTTAGACACCGGGGAGCTGTTTTTT. The encoded protein is CASSLARTTLDTGELFF. Looking up the rest from reference TRBV5-1 and TRBJ2-2 gives the full variable domain: KAGVTQTPRYLIKTRGQQVTLSCSPISGHRSVSWYQQTPGQGLQFLFEYFSETQRNKGNFPGRFSGRQFSNSRSEMNVSTLELGDSALYLCASSLARTTLDTGELFFGEGSRLTVL.

The chain couples TRBV12-5 to TRBJ2-2; 8 nucleotides agree with TRBD2. Germline V lookup: CDR1 LGHNT, CDR2 FRNRAP. Trimming took 3 bases from V and 3 from J; bases not matched to a gene: 12. The CDR3 runs to 18 residues. CDR3 amino acids: CASGFRGGPLRDTGELFF. As DNA, the CDR3 is TGTGCTAGTGGTTTTCGGGGGGGGCCATTGAGGGACACCGGGGAGCTGTTTTTT.

The CDR3 DNA sequence: TGTGCCAGCAGCCAGGGTCGGCGGGGGACCCAGTACTTC. Protein product: CASSQGRRGTQYF. The chain is built from TRBV11-3 and TRBJ2-5; D might be TRBD2 (6 bases). The CDR3 loop spans 13 amino acids. CDR1 is SGHNT and CDR2 is YENEEA in the germline V gene. Trimming left V 5 bases short and J 7 bases short, with 14 bases between.

Here the CDR3 reads CASSSLDRGYGYTF. CDR3 bases: TGTGCCAGCAGTTCCCTCGACAGGGGGTATGGCTACACCTTC. The rearrangement joins TRBV27 to TRBJ1-2, with 9 nucleotides matching TRBD1. Germline CDR1 is MNHEY and CDR2 is SMNVEV (reference sequence). The CDR3 is made up of 14 amino acids. Trimming removed 4 bases from V and 5 bases from J; junction bases left unmatched: 5.

The chain recombines TRBV18 with TRBJ1-6; 11 positions match TRBD1. Losses at the gene ends were 2 bases for V and 7 bases for J; bases not matched to a gene: 1. Germline V gene sequence: CDR1 KGHSH, CDR2 LQKENI. The CDR3 extends over 15 amino acids. The CDR3 DNA is TGTGCCAGCTCACCAGGGACAGGGGGAAATTCACCCCTCCACTTT. Protein sequence: CASSPGTGGNSPLHF.

The gene calls are TRBV7-6 and TRBJ2-1; no clear D. This CDR3 is 15 amino acids long. The V end lost 7 bases, the J end lost 0 bases, and 13 bases lay between the germline ends. CDR1 and CDR2 (germline): SGHVS, FNYEAQ. Here the CDR3 reads CASKPTESSYNEQFF. The CDR3 DNA reads as TGTGCCAGCAAACCGACGGAGAGCTCCTACAATGAGCAGTTCTTC.

The rearrangement links TRBV6-5 to TRBJ1-4; 9 bases align to TRBD1. From germline, CDR1 is MNHEY and CDR2 SVGAGI. The CDR3 sequence is 14 residues long. Unmatched junction bases numbered 8, after V lost 10 bases and J lost 5 bases. Written as DNA, the CDR3 is TGTGCCACCTCGAAGGGGACAGGGAATGAAAAACTGTTTTTT. Translation: CATSKGTGNEKLFF.

V gene TRBV4-2 combines with J gene TRBJ2-3; 10 nucleotides agree with TRBD2. The CDR3 contains 19 residues. The trim removed 2 bases at V and 0 bases at J, leaving 11 bases unmatched. The germline V gene has CDR1 LGHNA and CDR2 YNFKEQ. The CDR3, as DNA: TGTGCCAGCAGCCAACAGTTTAGCGGGGGGTTTGGAAGCACAGATACGCAGTATTTT. Protein product: CASSQQFSGGFGSTDTQYF.

This chain joins TRBV18 and TRBJ2-7, with TRBD1 identical over 10 bases. Germline V lookup: CDR1 KGHSH, CDR2 LQKENI. With V trimmed by 4 bases and J by 3 bases, 0 bases remained unmatched. The CDR3 is made up of 13 amino acids. The CDR3 is CASSRTGGYEQYF. The CDR3 DNA sequence: TGTGCCAGCTCACGGACAGGGGGCTACGAGCAGTACTTC.

The rearrangement links TRBV5-6 to TRBJ1-6; the D gene is possibly TRBD1 (5 bases). Trimming cost V 4 bases and J 8 bases, with 16 bases left between them. The CDR3 totals 15 residues. CDR1 SGHDT and CDR2 YYEEEE come from the germline V gene. The CDR3 is CASSPLEVQDSPLHF. CDR3 bases: TGTGCCAGCAGCCCGCTTGAGGTACAGGATTCACCCCTCCACTTT.

J is TRBJ1-2 and V is TRBV30; D is perhaps TRBD1 (6 bases). Germline V gene data show CDR1 as GTSNPN and CDR2 as SVGIG (reference sequence). The V end was cut by 0 bases, the J end by 6 bases, with 11 bases between. The CDR3 spans 13 residues. The DNA of the CDR3 is TGTGCCTGGAGTGTGGTAGGGGGAAATGGCTACACCTTC. Translating gives CAWSVVGGNGYTF.

This clone was counted a few times. The V gene is TRBV19, the J gene TRBJ1-2, with a possible D match to TRBD1 (6 bases). The CDR3 length is 16 residues. V was trimmed by 2 bases and J by 3 bases, leaving 16 bases between them. CDR1 is LNHDA and CDR2 is SQIVND in the germline V gene (reference sequence). The CDR3 protein is CASSIYLTGHDYGYTF. The CDR3 DNA sequence: TGTGCCAGTAGTATATATTTGACAGGACATGACTATGGCTACACCTTC.

V is TRBV2 and J is TRBJ1-3; 7 bases align to TRBD1. Trimming removed 4 bases from V and 0 bases from J; junction bases left unmatched: 3. The CDR3 length is 15 residues. CDR1 and CDR2 (germline): SNHLY, FYNNEI. CDR3 DNA sequence: TGTGCCAGCAGTGCGACAGGGAACTCTGGAAACACCATATATTTT. It translates to CASSATGNSGNTIYF.

The chain is built from TRBV18 and TRBJ2-3; 9 positions agree with TRBD2. CDR1 and CDR2 from the germline V gene are KGHSH and LQKENI. This CDR3 region has 16 residues. The J segment lost 3 bases and the V segment lost 1 base, leaving 5 bases of the junction unmatched. The CDR3 here is CASSPRQRGETDTQYF. The CDR3 DNA sequence: TGTGCCAGCTCACCACGGCAGCGGGGGGAAACAGATACGCAGTATTTT.

Only a few counts were recorded for this clone. The chain recombines TRBV6-1 with TRBJ1-6; D is unclear. The CDR3 is 15 residues long. Trimming removed 3 bases at V and 7 bases at J, with 13 bases between. The germline V gene encodes CDR1 MNHNS and CDR2 SASEGT. CDR3 DNA: TGTGCCAGCAGTGAGCAGGTGACGGGGAATTCACCCCTCCACTTT. Protein sequence: CASSEQVTGNSPLHF.

The CDR3, as DNA: TGTGCCAGCAGCCCTGGACAGGGGCAATACGAGCAGTACTTC. Protein product: CASSPGQGQYEQYF. The rearrangement links TRBV7-3 to TRBJ2-7; TRBD1 agrees at 9 bases. The CDR3 spans 14 residues. CDR1 and CDR2 (germline): SGHTA, FQGTGA. The trim removed 5 bases at V and 4 bases at J, leaving 6 bases unmatched. The variable domain in full, with the rest retrieved from reference TRBV7-3 and TRBJ2-7, is GAGVSQTPSNKVTEKGKYVELRCDPISGHTALYWYRQSLGQGPEFLIYFQGTGAADDSGLPNDRFFAVRPEGSVSTLKIQRTERGDSAVYLCASSPGQGQYEQYFGPGTRLTVT.